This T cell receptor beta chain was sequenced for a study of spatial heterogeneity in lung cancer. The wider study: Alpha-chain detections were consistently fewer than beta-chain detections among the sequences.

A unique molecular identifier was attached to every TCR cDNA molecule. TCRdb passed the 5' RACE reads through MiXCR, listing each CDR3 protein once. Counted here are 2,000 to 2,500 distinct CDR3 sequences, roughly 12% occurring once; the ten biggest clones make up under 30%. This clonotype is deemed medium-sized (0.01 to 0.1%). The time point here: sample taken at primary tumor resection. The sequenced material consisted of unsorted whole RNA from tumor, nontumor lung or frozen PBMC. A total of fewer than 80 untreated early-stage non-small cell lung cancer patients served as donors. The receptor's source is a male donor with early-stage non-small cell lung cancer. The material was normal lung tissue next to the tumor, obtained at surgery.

This CDR3 is CASSSLTGRTEAFF. In DNA form, the CDR3 reads TGTGCCAGCAGTTCCTTGACAGGTAGGACTGAAGCTTTCTTT. The chain uses TRBV28 and TRBJ1-1; D possibly corresponds to TRBD1 (6 bases). There are 14 residues in the CDR3. Germline CDR1 MDHEN, CDR2 SYDVKM. V was clipped by 4 bases and J by 5 bases, with 14 bases between them.